The T cell receptor (beta chain) under discussion was sequenced for a study of OX40 agonist ivuxolimab in advanced cancers. About the research overall: Every patient in dose escalation had hepatocellular carcinoma, melanoma, renal cell or head and neck cancer.

V was cut by 3 bases and J by 8 bases, with 11 bases left in between. The CDR3 has 13 amino acids. Per germline, CDR1 SSHAT and CDR2 FNYEAQ (reference sequence). The assay was immunoSEQ multiplex PCR, and TCRdb's table has in-frame clones only and misses some. Here the sample spans about 62,000 clones, 80% to 95% being singletons. Study conclusions and caveats: Both CD4+ and CD8+ T cell populations in blood had undergone clonal expansion by week 6 at 0.1 to 3.0 mg/kg. There were, on average, more expanded clones in CD8+ T cells than in CD4+.

Worth noting for this clone: Its antigen remains unknown.

This receptor was taken from an adult with an advanced solid tumor such as melanoma, head and neck, liver or kidney cancer. The material sequenced was CD4+ or CD8+ T cells sorted from blood, taken in a trial of the OX40 agonist ivuxolimab. The chain links TRBV7-7 to TRBJ2-1, with D perhaps matching TRBD2 (7 bases). The CDR3, as DNA: TGTGCCAGCAGCTTGGGGGGGGCCTATGAGCAGTTCTTC. This translates into CASSLGGAYEQFF.